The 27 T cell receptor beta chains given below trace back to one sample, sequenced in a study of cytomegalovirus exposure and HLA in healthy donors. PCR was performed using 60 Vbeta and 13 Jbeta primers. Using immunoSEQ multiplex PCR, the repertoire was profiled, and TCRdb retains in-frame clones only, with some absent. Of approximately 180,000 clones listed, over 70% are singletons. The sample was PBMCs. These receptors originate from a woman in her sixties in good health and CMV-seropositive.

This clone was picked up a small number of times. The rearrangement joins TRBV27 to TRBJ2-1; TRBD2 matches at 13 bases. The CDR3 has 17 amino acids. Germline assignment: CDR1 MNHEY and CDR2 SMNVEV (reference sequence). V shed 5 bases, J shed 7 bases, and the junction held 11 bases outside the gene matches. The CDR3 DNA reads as TGTGCCAGCAGTCAACAACCACCGGGACTAGCGGGAAATGAGCAGTTCTTC. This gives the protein CASSQQPPGLAGNEQFF.

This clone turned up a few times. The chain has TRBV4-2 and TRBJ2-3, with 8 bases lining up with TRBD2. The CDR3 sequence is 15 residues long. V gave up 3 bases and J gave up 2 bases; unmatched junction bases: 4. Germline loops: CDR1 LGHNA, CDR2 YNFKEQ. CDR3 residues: CASSHGSGNTDTQYF. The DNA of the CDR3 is TGTGCCAGCAGCCATGGTAGCGGGAACACAGATACGCAGTATTTT.

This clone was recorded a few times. CDR3 coding DNA: TGTGCCAGCAGCGTAGACTCGGGGAATTACGGAAACACCATATATTTT. This codes for CASSVDSGNYGNTIYF. The chain has TRBV9 and TRBJ1-3; D uncertain. Germline values: CDR1 SGDLS, CDR2 YYNGEE. V dropped 0 bases and J dropped 4 bases, with 14 bases sitting between them. The CDR3 sequence is 16 residues long. Full variable domain (outside the CDR3, taken from reference TRBV9 and TRBJ1-3): DSGVTQTPKHLITATGQRVTLRCSPRSGDLSVYWYQQSLDQGLQFLIQYYNGEERAKGNILERFSAQQFPDLHSELNLSSLELGDSALYFCASSVDSGNYGNTIYFGEGSWLTVV.

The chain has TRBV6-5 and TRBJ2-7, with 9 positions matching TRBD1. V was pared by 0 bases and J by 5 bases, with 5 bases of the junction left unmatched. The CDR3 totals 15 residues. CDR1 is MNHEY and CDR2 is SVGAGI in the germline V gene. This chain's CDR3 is CASSYSGQGVNEQYF. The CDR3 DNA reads TGTGCCAGCAGTTACTCGGGACAGGGAGTGAACGAGCAGTACTTC.

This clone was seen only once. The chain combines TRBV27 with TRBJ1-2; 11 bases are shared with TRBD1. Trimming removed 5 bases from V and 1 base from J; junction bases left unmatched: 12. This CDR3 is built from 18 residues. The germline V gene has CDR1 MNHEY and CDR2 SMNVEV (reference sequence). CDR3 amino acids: CASSKERGTGGFNYGYTF. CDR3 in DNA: TGTGCCAGCAGTAAAGAGAGAGGGACAGGGGGTTTTAACTATGGCTACACCTTC.

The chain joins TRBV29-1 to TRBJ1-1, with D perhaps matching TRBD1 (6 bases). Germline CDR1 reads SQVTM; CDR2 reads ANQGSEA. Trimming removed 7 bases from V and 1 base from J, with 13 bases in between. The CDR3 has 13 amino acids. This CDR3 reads CSGKVDRNTEAFF. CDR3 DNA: TGCAGCGGGAAGGTGGACAGGAACACTGAAGCTTTCTTT. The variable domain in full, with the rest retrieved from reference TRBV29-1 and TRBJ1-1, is SAVISQKPSRDICQRGTSLTIQCQVDSQVTMMFWYRQQPGQSLTLIATANQGSEATYESGFVIDKFPISRPNLTFSTLTVSNMSPEDSSIYLCSGKVDRNTEAFFGQGTRLTVV.

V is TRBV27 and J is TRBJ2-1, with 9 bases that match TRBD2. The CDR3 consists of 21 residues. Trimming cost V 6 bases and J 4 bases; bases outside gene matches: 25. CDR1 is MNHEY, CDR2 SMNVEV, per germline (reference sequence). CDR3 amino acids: CASSLRGGTSTQTQSYNEQFF. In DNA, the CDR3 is TGTGCCAGCAGCTTAAGGGGGGGGACTAGCACACAAACGCAGTCATACAATGAGCAGTTCTTC.

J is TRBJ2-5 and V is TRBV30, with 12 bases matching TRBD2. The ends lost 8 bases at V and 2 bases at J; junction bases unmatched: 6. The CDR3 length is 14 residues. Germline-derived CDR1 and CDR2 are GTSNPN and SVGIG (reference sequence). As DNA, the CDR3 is TGTGCCGGGGGAGGACTAGCGGGGCAAGAGACCCAGTACTTC. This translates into CAGGGLAGQETQYF.

CDR3 region: CATSEQGGKNIQYF. As DNA, the CDR3 is TGTGCCACCAGCGAACAGGGCGGCAAAAACATTCAGTACTTC. J is TRBJ2-4 and V is TRBV15, with a weak D call TRBD1 (6 bases). The CDR3 extends over 14 amino acids. V lost 5 bases, J lost 3 bases, and 11 bases lay in between. The germline V gene has CDR1 LNHNV and CDR2 YYDKDF (reference sequence).

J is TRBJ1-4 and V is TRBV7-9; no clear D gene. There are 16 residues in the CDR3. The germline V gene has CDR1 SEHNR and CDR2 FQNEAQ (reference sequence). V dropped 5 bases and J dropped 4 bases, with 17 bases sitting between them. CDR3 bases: TGTGCCAGCAGCGCCACTGATACTCAACGTAATGAAAAACTGTTTTTT. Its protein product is CASSATDTQRNEKLFF.

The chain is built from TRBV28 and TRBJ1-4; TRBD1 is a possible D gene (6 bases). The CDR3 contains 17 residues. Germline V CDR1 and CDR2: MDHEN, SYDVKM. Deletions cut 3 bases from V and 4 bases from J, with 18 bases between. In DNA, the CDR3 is TGTGCCAGCAGTTTTCTTGGTGGGGGCATAGGTAATGAAAAACTGTTTTTT. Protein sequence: CASSFLGGGIGNEKLFF.

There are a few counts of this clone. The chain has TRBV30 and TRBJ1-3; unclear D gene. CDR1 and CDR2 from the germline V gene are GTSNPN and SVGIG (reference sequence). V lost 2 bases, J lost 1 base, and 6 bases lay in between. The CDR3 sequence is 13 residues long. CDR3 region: CAWSLQSGNTIYF. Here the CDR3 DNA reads TGTGCCTGGAGTTTACAGTCTGGAAACACCATATATTTT.

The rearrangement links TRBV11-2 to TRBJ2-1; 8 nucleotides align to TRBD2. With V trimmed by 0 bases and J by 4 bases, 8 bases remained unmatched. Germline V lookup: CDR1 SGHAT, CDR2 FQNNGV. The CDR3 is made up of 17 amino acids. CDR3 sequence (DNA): TGTGCCAGCAGCTTAGATCTTCGGGGGGGCGGGTACAATGAGCAGTTCTTC. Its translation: CASSLDLRGGGYNEQFF.

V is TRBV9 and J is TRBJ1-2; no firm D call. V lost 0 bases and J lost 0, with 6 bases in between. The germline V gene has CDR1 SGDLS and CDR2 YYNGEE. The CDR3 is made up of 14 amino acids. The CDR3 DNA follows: TGTGCCAGCAGCGTAGGCCAGACTAACTATGGCTACACCTTC. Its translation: CASSVGQTNYGYTF.

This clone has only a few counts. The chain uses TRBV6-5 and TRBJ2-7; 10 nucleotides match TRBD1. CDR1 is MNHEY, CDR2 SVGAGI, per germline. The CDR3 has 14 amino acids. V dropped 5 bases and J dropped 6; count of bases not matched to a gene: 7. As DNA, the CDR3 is TGTGCCAGCAGTCGGGACAGGGGTTTCGGCGAGCAGTACTTC. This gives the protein CASSRDRGFGEQYF.

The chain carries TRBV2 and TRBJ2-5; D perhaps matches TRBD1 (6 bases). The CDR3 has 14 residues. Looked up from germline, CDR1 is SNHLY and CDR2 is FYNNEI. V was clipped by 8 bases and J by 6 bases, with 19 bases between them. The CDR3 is CASQVGDTPQTQYF. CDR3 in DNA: TGTGCCAGCCAGGTGGGGGACACCCCCCAGACCCAGTACTTC.

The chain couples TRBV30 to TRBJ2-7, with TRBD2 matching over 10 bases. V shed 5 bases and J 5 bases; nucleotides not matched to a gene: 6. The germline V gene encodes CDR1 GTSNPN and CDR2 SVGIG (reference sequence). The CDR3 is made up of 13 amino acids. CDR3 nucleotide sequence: TGTGCCTGGGAGCGGGAGGGCCCCAACGAGCAGTACTTC. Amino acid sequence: CAWEREGPNEQYF.

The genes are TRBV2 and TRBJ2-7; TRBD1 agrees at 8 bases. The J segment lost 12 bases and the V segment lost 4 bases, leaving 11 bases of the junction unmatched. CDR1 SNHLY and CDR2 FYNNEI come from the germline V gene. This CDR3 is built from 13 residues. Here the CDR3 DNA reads TGTGCCAGCAGTGCCGCGGACAGGGAGTTTCGGTACTTC. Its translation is CASSAADREFRYF.

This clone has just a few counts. The DNA of the CDR3 is TGCAGCGCCGGGACATTGGCTGAAGCTTTCTTT. Translation gives CSAGTLAEAFF. This sequence joins TRBV29-1 and TRBJ1-1, with D maybe TRBD1 (6 bases). Trimming stripped 7 bases from V and 6 bases from J, with 12 bases between. CDR1 is SQVTM, CDR2 ANQGSEA, per germline. The CDR3 length is 11 residues.

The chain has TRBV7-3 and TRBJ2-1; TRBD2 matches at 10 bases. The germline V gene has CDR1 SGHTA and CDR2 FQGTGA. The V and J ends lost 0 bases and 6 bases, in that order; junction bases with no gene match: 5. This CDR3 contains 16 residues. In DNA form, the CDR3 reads TGTGCCAGCAGCTTAACGTTCGCTAGCGGGAGCAATGAGCAGTTCTTC. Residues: CASSLTFASGSNEQFF.

The CDR3 region has the DNA TGTGCCAGCAGCTTAGACCCTTCTAGCGGGAAGCCCGGAGATACGCAGTATTTT. Translated: CASSLDPSSGKPGDTQYF. The chain combines TRBV7-3 with TRBJ2-3, with 9 bases aligning to TRBD2. Germline CDR1 and CDR2: SGHTA and FQGTGA. CDR3 size: 18 residues. Trimming at V came to 2 bases and at J to 5 bases, leaving 14 bases not matched to a gene.

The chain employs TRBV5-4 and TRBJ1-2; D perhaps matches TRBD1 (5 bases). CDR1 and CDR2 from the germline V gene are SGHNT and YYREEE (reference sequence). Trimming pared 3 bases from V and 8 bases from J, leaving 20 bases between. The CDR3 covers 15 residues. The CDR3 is CASSSQQALWQGYTF. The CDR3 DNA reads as TGTGCCAGCAGCTCGCAACAGGCCCTCTGGCAAGGCTACACCTTC.

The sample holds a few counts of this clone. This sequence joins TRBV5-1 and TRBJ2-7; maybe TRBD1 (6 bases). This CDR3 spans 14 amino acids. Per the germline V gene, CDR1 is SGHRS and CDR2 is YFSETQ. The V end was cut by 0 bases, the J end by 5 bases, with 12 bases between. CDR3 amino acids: CASSLDRAVHEQYF. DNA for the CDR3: TGCGCCAGCAGCTTGGACAGGGCGGTACACGAGCAGTACTTC.

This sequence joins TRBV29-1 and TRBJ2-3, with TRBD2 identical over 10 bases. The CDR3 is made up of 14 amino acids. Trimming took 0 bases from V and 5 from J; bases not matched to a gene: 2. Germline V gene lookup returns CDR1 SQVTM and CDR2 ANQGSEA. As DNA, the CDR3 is TGCAGCGTTGAAGATGCTAGCGGGGGAGATACGCAGTATTTT. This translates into CSVEDASGGDTQYF.

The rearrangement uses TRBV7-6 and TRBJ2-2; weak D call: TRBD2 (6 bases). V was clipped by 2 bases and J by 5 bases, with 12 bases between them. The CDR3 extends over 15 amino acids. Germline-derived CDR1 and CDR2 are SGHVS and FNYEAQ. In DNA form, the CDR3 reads TGTGCCAGCAGCTTATTGGGGGAGGTAACCGGGGAGCTGTTTTTT. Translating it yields CASSLLGEVTGELFF.

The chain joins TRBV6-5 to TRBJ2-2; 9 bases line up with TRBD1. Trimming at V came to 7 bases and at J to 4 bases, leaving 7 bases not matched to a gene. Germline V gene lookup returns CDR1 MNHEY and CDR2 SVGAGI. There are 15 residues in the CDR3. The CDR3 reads CASIRTGDFTGELFF. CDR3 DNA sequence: TGTGCCAGCATACGGACAGGGGATTTCACCGGGGAGCTGTTTTTT.

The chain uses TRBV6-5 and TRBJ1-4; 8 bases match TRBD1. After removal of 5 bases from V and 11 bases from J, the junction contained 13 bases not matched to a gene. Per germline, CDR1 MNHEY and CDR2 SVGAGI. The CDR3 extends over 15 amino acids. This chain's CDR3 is CASSTRDRRGEKLFF. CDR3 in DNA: TGTGCCAGCAGTACTCGGGACAGGCGCGGAGAGAAACTGTTTTTT.